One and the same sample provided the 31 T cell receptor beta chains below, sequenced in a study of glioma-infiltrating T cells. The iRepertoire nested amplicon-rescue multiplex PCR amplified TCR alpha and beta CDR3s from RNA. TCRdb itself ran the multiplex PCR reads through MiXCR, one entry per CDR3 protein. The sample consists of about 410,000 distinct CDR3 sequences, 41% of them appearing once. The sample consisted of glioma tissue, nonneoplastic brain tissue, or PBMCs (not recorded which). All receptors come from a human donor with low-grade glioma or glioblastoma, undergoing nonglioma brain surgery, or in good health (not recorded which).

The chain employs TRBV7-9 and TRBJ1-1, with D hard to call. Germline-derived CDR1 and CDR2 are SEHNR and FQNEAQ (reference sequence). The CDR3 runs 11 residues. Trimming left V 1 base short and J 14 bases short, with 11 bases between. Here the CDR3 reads CASSLGSLSFF. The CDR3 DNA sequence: TGTGCCAGCAGCTTAGGCAGCCTGTCCTTCTTT.

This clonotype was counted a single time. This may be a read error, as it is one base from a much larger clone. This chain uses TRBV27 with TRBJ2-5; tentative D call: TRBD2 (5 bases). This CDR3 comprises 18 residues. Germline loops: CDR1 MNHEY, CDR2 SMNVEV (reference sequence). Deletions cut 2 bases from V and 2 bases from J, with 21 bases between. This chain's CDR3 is CASSLPSAGAGVQETQYF. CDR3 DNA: TGTGCCAGCAGTTTACCGAGCGCAGGCGCCGGGGTGCAAGAGACCCAGTACTTC.

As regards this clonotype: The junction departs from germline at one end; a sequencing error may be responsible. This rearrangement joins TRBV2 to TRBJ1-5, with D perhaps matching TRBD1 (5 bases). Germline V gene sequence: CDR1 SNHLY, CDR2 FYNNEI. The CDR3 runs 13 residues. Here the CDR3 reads CASSSQVNQTQHF. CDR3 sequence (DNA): TGTGCCAGCAGTTCACAGGTTAATCAGACCCAGCATTTT.

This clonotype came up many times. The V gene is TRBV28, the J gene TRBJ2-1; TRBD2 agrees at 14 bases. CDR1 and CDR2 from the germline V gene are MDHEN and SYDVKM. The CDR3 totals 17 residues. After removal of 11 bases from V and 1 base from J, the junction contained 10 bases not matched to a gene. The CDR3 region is CAVGTSGRKGSYNEQFF. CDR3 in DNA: TGTGCCGTCGGGACTAGCGGGAGAAAAGGATCCTACAATGAGCAGTTCTTC.

In nucleotides, the CDR3 is TGCAGTGCTACGACTAGCGGAGGGAAATTCTCCTACGAGCAGTACTTC. This codes for CSATTSGGKFSYEQYF. The chain combines TRBV20-1 with TRBJ2-7, with 9 bases matching TRBD2. The CDR3 totals 16 residues. Germline CDR1 DFQATT, CDR2 SNEGSKA (reference sequence). With V trimmed by 4 bases and J by 0 bases, 10 bases remained unmatched.

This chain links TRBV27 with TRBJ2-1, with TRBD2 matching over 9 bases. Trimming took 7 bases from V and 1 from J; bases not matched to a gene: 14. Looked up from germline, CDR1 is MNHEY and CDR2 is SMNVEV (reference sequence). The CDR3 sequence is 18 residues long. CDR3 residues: CASTTWAGGRDSYNEQFF. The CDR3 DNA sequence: TGTGCCAGCACAACTTGGGCCGGCGGGAGGGATTCCTACAATGAGCAGTTCTTC.

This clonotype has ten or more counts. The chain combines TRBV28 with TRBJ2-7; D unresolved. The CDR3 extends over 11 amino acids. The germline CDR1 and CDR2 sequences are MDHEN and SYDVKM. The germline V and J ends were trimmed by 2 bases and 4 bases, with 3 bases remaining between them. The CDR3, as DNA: TGTGCCAGCAGTTTACTGTACGAGCAGTACTTC. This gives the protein CASSLLYEQYF.

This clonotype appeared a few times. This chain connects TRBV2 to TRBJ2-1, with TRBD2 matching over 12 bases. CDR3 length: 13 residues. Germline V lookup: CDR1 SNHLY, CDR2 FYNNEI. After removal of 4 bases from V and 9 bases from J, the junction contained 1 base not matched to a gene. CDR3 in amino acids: CASSGLAGAEQFF. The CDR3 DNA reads TGTGCCAGCAGTGGACTAGCGGGAGCTGAGCAGTTCTTC.

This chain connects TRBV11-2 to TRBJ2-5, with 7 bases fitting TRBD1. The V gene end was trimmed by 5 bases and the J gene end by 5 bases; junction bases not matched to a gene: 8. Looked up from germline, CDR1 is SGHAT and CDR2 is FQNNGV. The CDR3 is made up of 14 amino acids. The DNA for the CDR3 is TGTGCCAGCAGCCGGAGAGGACAGGCGGAGACCCAGTACTTC. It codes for CASSRRGQAETQYF.

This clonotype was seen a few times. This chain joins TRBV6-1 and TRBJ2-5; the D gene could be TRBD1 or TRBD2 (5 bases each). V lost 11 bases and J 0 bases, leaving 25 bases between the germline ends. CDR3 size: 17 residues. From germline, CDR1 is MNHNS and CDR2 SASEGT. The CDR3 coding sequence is TGTGCCTGCAACGCAGGCTTGCAGGGACGGTACCAAGAGACCCAGTACTTC. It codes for CACNAGLQGRYQETQYF.

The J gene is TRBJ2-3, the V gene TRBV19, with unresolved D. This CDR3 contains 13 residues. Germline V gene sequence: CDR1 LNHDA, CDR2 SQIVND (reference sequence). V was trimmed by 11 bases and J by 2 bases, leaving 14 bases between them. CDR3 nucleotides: TGTGCCTCTAGTAGGGTCAACACAGATACGCAGTATTTT. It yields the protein CASSRVNTDTQYF.

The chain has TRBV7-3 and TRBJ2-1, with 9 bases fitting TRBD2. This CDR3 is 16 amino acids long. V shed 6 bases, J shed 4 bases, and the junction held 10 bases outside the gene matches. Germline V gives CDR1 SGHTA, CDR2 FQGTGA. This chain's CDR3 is CASSTKGLAAYNEQFF. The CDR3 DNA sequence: TGTGCCAGCAGTACCAAGGGACTAGCCGCTTACAATGAGCAGTTCTTC.

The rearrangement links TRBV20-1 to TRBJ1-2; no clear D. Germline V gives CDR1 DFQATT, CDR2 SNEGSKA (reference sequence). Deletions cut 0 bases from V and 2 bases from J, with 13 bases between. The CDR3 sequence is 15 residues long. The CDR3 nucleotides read TGCAGTGCTAGAGAGTATCCGGGCCTGAACTATGGCTACACCTTC. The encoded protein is CSAREYPGLNYGYTF.

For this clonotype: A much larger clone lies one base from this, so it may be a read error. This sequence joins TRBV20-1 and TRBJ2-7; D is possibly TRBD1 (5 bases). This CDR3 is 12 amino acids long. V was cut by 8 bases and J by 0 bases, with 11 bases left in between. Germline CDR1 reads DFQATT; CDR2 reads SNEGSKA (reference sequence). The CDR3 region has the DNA TGCAGTAGGACACTTAGCTCCTACGAGCAGTACTTC. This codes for CSRTLSSYEQYF.

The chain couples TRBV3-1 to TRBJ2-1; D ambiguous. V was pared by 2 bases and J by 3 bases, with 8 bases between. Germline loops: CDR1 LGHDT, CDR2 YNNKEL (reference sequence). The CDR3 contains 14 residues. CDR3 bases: TGTGCCAGCAGCCAACAGGTAATCTACAATGAGCAGTTCTTC. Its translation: CASSQQVIYNEQFF.

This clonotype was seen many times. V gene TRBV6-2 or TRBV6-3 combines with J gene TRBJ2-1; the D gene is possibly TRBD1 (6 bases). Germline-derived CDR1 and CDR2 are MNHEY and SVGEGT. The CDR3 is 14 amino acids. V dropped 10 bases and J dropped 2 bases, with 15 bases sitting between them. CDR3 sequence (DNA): TGTGCCACTACCGAACAGGGCACCTACAATGAGCAGTTCTTC. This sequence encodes CATTEQGTYNEQFF.

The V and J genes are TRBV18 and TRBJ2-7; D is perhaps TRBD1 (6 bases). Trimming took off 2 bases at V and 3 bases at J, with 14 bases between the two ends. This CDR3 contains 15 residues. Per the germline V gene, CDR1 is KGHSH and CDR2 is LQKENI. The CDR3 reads CASSPGRGILYEQYF. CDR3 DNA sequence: TGTGCCAGCTCACCAGGCAGGGGAATCCTCTACGAGCAGTACTTC.

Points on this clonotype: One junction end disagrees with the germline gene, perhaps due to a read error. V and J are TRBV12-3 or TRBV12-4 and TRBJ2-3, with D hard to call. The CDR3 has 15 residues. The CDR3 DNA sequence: TGTGCCACCAGTTTTTCAAAAGGAGGCACAGATACGCAGTATTTT. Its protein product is CATSFSKGGTDTQYF.

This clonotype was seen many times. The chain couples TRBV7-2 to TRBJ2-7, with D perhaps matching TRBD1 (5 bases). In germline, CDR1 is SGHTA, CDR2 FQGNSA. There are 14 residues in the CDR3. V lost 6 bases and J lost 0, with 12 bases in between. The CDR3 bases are TGTGCCAGCAGTCTTGACAGAAACTCCTACGAGCAGTACTTC. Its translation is CASSLDRNSYEQYF.

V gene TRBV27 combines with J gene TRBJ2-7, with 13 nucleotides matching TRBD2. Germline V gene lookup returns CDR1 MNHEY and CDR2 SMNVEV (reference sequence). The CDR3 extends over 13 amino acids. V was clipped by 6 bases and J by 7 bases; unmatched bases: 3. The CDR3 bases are TGTGCCAGCAGCGGACTAGCGGGAGAAGAGCAGTACTTC. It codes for CASSGLAGEEQYF.

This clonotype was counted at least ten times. CDR3 nucleotides: TGTGCCAGCAGTTACGTGAGCGGGAGGGCGAGCTCCTACAATGAGCAGTTCTTC. Translation: CASSYVSGRASSYNEQFF. The chain carries TRBV6-2 or TRBV6-3 and TRBJ2-1; 10 bases agree with TRBD2. The V gene end was trimmed by 2 bases and the J gene end by 0 bases; junction bases not matched to a gene: 7. Germline V gene data show CDR1 as MNHEY and CDR2 as SVGEGT. This CDR3 has 18 amino acids.

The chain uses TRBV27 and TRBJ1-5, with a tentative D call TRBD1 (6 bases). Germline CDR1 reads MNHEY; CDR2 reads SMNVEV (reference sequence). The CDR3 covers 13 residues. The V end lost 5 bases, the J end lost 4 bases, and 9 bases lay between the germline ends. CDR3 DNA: TGTGCCAGCAGTGCCGGGACAAATCAGCCCCAGCATTTT. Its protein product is CASSAGTNQPQHF.

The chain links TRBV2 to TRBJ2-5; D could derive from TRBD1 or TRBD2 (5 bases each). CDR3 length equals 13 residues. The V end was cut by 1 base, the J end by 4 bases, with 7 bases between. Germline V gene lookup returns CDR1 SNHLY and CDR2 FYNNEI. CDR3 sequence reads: CASSEDGGETQYF. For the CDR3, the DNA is TGTGCCAGCAGTGAAGATGGGGGAGAGACCCAGTACTTC.

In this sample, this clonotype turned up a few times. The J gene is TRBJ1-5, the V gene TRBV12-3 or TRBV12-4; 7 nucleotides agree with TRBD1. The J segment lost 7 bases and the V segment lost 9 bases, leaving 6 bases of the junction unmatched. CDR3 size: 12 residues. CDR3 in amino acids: CASKTGRQPQHF. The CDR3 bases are TGTGCCAGTAAGACAGGGAGGCAGCCCCAGCATTTT.

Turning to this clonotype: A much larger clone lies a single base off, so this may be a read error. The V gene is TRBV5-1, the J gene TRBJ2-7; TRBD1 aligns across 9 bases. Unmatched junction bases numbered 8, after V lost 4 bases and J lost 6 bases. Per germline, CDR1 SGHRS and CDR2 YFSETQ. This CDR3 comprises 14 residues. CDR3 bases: TGCGCCAGCAGCAACCGGGACAGGGACTGCGAGCAGTACTTC. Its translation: CASSNRDRDCEQYF.

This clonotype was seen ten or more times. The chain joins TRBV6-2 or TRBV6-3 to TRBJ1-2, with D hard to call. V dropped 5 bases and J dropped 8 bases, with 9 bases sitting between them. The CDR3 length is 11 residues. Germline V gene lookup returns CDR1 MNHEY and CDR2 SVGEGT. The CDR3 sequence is CASSPLHGYTF. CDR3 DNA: TGTGCCAGCAGTCCACTGCACGGCTACACCTTC.

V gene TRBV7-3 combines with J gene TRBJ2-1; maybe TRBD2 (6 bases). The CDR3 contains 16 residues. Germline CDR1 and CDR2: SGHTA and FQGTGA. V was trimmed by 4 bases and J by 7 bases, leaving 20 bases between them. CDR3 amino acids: CASSSYSGPPGNEQFF. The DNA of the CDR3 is TGTGCCAGCAGCTCATATAGCGGCCCCCCGGGGAATGAGCAGTTCTTC.

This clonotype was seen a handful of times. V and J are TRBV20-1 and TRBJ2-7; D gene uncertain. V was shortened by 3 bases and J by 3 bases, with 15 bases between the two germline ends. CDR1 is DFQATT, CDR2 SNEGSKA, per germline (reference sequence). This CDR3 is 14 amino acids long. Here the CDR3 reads CSASVKGKIYEQYF. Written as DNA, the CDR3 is TGCAGTGCTAGCGTCAAGGGTAAAATCTACGAGCAGTACTTC.

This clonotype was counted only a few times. CDR3 in DNA: TGTGCCAGCAGTCCTCCCGGGCCCTGGCATAATTCACCCCTCCACTTT. Encoded protein: CASSPPGPWHNSPLHF. The chain has TRBV28 and TRBJ1-6; no definite D call. V was trimmed by 5 bases and J by 5 bases, leaving 16 bases between them. The CDR3 sequence is 16 residues long. In germline, CDR1 is MDHEN, CDR2 SYDVKM.

The CDR3: CASRGGEQRNTGELFF. The CDR3 nucleotides read TGTGCCAGCAGAGGGGGGGAGCAGAGGAACACCGGGGAGCTGTTTTTT. The chain combines TRBV2 with TRBJ2-2; D is possibly TRBD2 (7 bases). Trimming left V 6 bases short and J 1 base short, with 15 bases between. CDR1 and CDR2 from the germline V gene are SNHLY and FYNNEI. The CDR3 is 16 amino acids.

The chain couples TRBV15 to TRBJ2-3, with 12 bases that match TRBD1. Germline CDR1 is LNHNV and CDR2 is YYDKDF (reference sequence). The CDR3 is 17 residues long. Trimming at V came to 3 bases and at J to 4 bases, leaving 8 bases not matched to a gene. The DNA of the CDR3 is TGTGCCACCAGCAGGGAAGCCGGGACAGGGGGCGCAGATACGCAGTATTTT. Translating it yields CATSREAGTGGADTQYF.